The 2 T cell receptor beta chains below were found in one sample sequenced in a study of blood T cell repertoires in COVID-19. Some clones are missing from TCRdb's copy, which holds only in-frame ones; the method was immunoSEQ multiplex PCR. The data contain approximately 400,000 clones, about 87% of them seen just once; the ten biggest clones take up around 12%. The material sequenced was peripheral blood. The receptor set was obtained from a woman aged 45-60 years with COVID-19, enrolled during active disease.

The gene calls are TRBV19 and TRBJ1-2, with D unresolved. Germline CDR1 and CDR2: LNHDA and SQIVND (reference sequence). Deletions cut 0 bases from V and 2 bases from J, with 10 bases between. The CDR3 extends over 15 amino acids. As DNA, the CDR3 is TGTGCCAGTAGTATAGACTACAGTATGAACTATGGCTACACCTTC. Its translation is CASSIDYSMNYGYTF.

V and J are TRBV15 and TRBJ2-1; 7 bases fit TRBD1. The CDR3 length is 12 residues. CDR1 is LNHNV and CDR2 is YYDKDF in the germline V gene (reference sequence). V dropped 4 bases and J dropped 9; count of bases not matched to a gene: 3. The CDR3 DNA reads as TGTGCCACCAGCACCCGGGACAGTGAGCAGTTCTTC. Its protein product is CATSTRDSEQFF.